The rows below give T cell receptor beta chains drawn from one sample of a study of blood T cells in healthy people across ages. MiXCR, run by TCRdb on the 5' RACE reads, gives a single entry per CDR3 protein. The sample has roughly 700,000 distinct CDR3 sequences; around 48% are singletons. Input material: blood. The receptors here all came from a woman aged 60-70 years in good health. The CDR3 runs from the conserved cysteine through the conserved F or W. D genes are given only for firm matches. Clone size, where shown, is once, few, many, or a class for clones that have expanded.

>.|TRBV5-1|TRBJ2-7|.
TGCGCCAGCAGCCACCGAGCGGGCCTGGACGAGCAGTACTTC
CASSHRAGLDEQYF
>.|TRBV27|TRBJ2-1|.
TGTGCCAGCATAGAAAGAACGGGAGGAGGGGGCGGTGAGCAGTTCTTC
CASIERTGGGGGEQFF
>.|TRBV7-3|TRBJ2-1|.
TGTGCCAGCAGCTTAAGTTCAAGCCGAGCCTACAATGAGCAGTTCTTC
CASSLSSSRAYNEQFF
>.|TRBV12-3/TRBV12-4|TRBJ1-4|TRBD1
TGTGCCGGCAGTCCCCGACAGGGAACTAATGAAAAACTGTTTTTT
CAGSPRQGTNEKLFF
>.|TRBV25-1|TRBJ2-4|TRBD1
TGTGCCGGCAGTGGATTCGGGACAGCCGAAAACATTCAGTACTTC
CAGSGFGTAENIQYF
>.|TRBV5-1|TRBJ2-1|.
TGCGCCAGCAGCCCGACTATAGTCAATGAGCAGTTCTTC
CASSPTIVNEQFF
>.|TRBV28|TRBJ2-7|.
TGTGCCAGCAGTTTCCAACGGCACTCCTACGAGCAGTACTTC
CASSFQRHSYEQYF
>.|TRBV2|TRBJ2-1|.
TGTGCCAGCAGAGAGAGGACCGACAATGAGCAGTTCTTC
CASRERTDNEQFF
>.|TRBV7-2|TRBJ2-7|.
TGTGCCAGCAGCTTAGTCACCGGGGCGAATGAGCAGTACTTC
CASSLVTGANEQYF
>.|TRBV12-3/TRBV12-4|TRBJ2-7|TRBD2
TGTGCCAGCAGTTTAACCGGGACTACCAATGAGCAGTACTTC
CASSLTGTTNEQYF
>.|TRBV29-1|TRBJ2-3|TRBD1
TGCAGCCGTAGACAGGGAGATACGCAGTATTTT
CSRRQGDTQYF
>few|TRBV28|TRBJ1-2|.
TGTGCCAGCAGTTTGGCGCAGGGGTCGAAGGGCTACACCTTC
CASSLAQGSKGYTF
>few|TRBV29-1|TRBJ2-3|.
TGCAGCGTTCCACTCTACGGTCGGGCCCGGGGCACAGATACGCAGTATTTT
CSVPLYGRARGTDTQYF
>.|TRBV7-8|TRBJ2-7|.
TGTGCCAGCAGCCCGGCACTTATCGAGCAGTACTTC
CASSPALIEQYF
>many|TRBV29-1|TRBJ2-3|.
TGCAGCGCCCTTCAGGGACTTGTGGATACGCAGTATTTT
CSALQGLVDTQYF